This TCR beta chain was identified during a study of response to subunit inactivated influenza vaccine. Overall study findings and caveats: Authors proposed each seasonal influenza vaccination draws in few new T cells.

Germline lookup yields CDR1 SGHKS and CDR2 YYEKEE (reference sequence). The V end was cut by 0 bases, the J end by 5 bases, with 15 bases between. This CDR3 is 16 amino acids long. There are many counts of this clonotype. What it recognizes is unknown. TCRdb independently ran MiXCR on the RT-PCR reads; one entry per CDR3 protein. The sample contains 500,000 to 550,000 distinct CDR3 sequences, around 8% of which appear only once. Sequenced here: PBMCs from blood, sampled around 25 months after vaccination. This sequence joins TRBV5-5 and TRBJ2-1; D perhaps matches TRBD1 (6 bases). The sequence derives from a man between 50 and 70 years old who received an inactivated influenza vaccine. The CDR3 region has the DNA TGTGCCAGCAGCTTGGTCCCCCAGGACAGAAACAATGAGCAGTTCTTC. It yields the protein CASSLVPQDRNNEQFF.